These 4 T cell receptor beta chains originate from one sample sequenced in a study of shared clonotypes between healthy human individuals. Sequencing used immunoSEQ multiplex PCR; TCRdb keeps in-frame clones, though not all of them. Of 800,000 to 1,200,000 clones in the sample, approximately 80% were seen once. Sequenced material: memory CD4+ T cells from PBMCs. Specified subset: CD45RA-negative fraction. These receptor sequences come from a man younger than 35 in good health. Some clones in this sample may be carry-over from other donors' samples.

This chain links TRBV28 with TRBJ2-7, with TRBD2 identical over 16 bases. The V gene end was trimmed by 6 bases and the J gene end by 9 bases; junction bases not matched to a gene: 8. This CDR3 contains 15 residues. The V gene's germline CDR1 is MDHEN and CDR2 SYDVKM. DNA for the CDR3: TGTGCCAGCAGAGGGACTAGCGGGAGGGCCTCGGGGCAGTACTTC. Protein product: CASRGTSGRASGQYF.

This clone was observed once. This chain links TRBV4-2 with TRBJ2-1, with D possibly being TRBD1 or TRBD2 (5 bases each). Germline values: CDR1 LGHNA, CDR2 YNFKEQ. V shed 4 bases and J shed 0 bases, with 19 bases lying between them. The CDR3 is made up of 18 amino acids. The CDR3 DNA sequence: TGTGCCAGCAGCCTCGGGGCCTTAGCTTCGAGCTCCTACAATGAGCAGTTCTTC. Its protein product is CASSLGALASSSYNEQFF.

The rearrangement uses TRBV6-5 and TRBJ1-2; 11 nucleotides agree with TRBD1. V dropped 0 bases and J dropped 8; count of bases not matched to a gene: 5. Germline V gene lookup returns CDR1 MNHEY and CDR2 SVGAGI. CDR3 length equals 15 residues. The chain's CDR3 is CASSYSSDRGRGYTF. CDR3 bases: TGTGCCAGCAGTTACTCGTCGGACAGGGGGCGCGGCTACACCTTC.

This chain links TRBV2 with TRBJ2-5; 7 bases are shared with TRBD1. Germline trimming cut 7 bases from V and 5 bases from J; bases unmatched to any gene: 7. The germline CDR1 and CDR2 sequences are SNHLY and FYNNEI. This CDR3 spans 13 amino acids. Here the CDR3 DNA reads TGTGCCAGCACAATCACAGGGGTCGAGACCCAGTACTTC. Protein product: CASTITGVETQYF.